Listed here are 21 T cell receptor beta chains from one sample, sequenced in a study of technical replicates of blood from a handful of donors. The assay was immunoSEQ multiplex PCR, and TCRdb's table has in-frame clones only and misses some. The table has 87,000 or so clones, just under 95% seen once; the top ten hold around 0.3%. Input material: T cells isolated from PBMCs. These receptors were collected from a human donor in good health.

The chain joins TRBV7-8 to TRBJ2-1; TRBD2 matches 7 bases. The CDR3 has 15 residues. The germline gives CDR1 SGHVS, CDR2 FQNEAQ. The V segment lost 5 bases and the J segment 8 bases; nucleotides outside the gene matches: 12. The CDR3 loop is CASSLTGLRDHEQFF. The CDR3 DNA sequence: TGTGCCAGCAGCCTAACGGGACTAAGAGACCATGAGCAGTTCTTC. Full variable domain (missing parts from reference TRBV7-8 and TRBJ2-1): GAGVSQSPRYKVAKRGQDVALRCDPISGHVSLFWYQQALGQGPEFLTYFQNEAQLDKSGLPSDRFFAERPEGSVSTLKIQRTQQEDSAVYLCASSLTGLRDHEQFFGPGTRLTVL.

The gene calls are TRBV19 and TRBJ1-2; 7 bases fit TRBD1. This CDR3 spans 15 amino acids. V shed 10 bases, J shed 4 bases, and the junction held 15 bases outside the gene matches. CDR1 and CDR2 from the germline V gene are LNHDA and SQIVND (reference sequence). CDR3 bases: TGTGCCACCCAGGAGGAGGGGGCTTTTCGCTATGGCTACACCTTC. It encodes CATQEEGAFRYGYTF.

V usage is TRBV29-1 and J usage is TRBJ1-3, with no clear D. V lost 4 bases, J lost 0 bases, and 10 bases lay in between. The germline gives CDR1 SQVTM, CDR2 ANQGSEA. This CDR3 spans 14 amino acids. The CDR3 DNA follows: TGCAGCGTTGTGGTCTATAGCTCTGGAAACACCATATATTTT. It translates to CSVVVYSSGNTIYF.

This chain links TRBV14 with TRBJ1-1; D gene ambiguous. Germline lookup yields CDR1 SGHDN and CDR2 FVKESK. The CDR3 totals 16 residues. The V end lost 2 bases, the J end lost 5 bases, and 18 bases lay between the germline ends. DNA for the CDR3: TGTGCCAGCAGCCAACTTACAGAGCAGGCCGGAACTGAAGCTTTCTTT. The encoded protein is CASSQLTEQAGTEAFF. Using reference TRBV14 and TRBJ1-1 for the parts outside the CDR3, the full variable domain is EAGVTQFPSHSVIEKGQTVTLRCDPISGHDNLYWYRRVMGKEIKFLLHFVKESKQDESGMPNNRFLAERTGGTYSTLKVQPAELEDSGVYFCASSQLTEQAGTEAFFGQGTRLTVV.

The V and J genes are TRBV4-1 and TRBJ2-7, with 8 bases identical to TRBD2. Germline V gene data show CDR1 as MGHRA and CDR2 as YSYEKL. This CDR3 is 15 amino acids long. Trimming at V came to 3 bases and at J to 2 bases, leaving 6 bases not matched to a gene. The CDR3 reads CASSHRSGGPYEQYF. The CDR3, as DNA: TGCGCCAGCAGCCACCGAAGCGGGGGTCCCTACGAGCAGTACTTC.

The chain has TRBV19 and TRBJ2-1, with 7 positions matching TRBD2. V dropped 5 bases and J dropped 11; count of bases not matched to a gene: 12. Germline values: CDR1 LNHDA, CDR2 SQIVND (reference sequence). The CDR3 totals 14 residues. CDR3 DNA: TGTGCCAGTAGTGCCTTCCTGGGGGGGGAAAAGCAGTTCTTC. It translates to CASSAFLGGEKQFF.

CDR3 nucleotide sequence: TGTGCCAGCAGTTTCAGGGGACAAGAGACCCAGTACTTC. Its translation is CASSFRGQETQYF. The gene calls are TRBV5-4 and TRBJ2-5; maybe TRBD1 (6 bases). The V end was cut by 5 bases, the J end by 2 bases, with 10 bases between. The V gene's germline CDR1 is SGHNT and CDR2 YYREEE (reference sequence). The CDR3 consists of 13 residues. Combining the CDR3 with reference TRBV5-4 and TRBJ2-5 gives the whole variable domain ETGVTQSPTHLIKTRGQQVTLRCSSQSGHNTVSWYQQALGQGPQFIFQYYREEENGRGNFPPRFSGLQFPNYSSELNVNALELDDSALYLCASSFRGQETQYFGPGTRLLVL.

The chain employs TRBV30 and TRBJ2-1; a weak D match, TRBD1 (6 bases). Trimming shortened V by 3 bases and J by 4 bases, and 13 bases separated the two germline ends. Germline CDR1 and CDR2: GTSNPN and SVGIG (reference sequence). The CDR3 totals 14 residues. In nucleotides, the CDR3 is TGTGCCTGGAGCGCGGACAGAGTTTACAATGAGCAGTTCTTC. Translating it yields CAWSADRVYNEQFF. Using reference TRBV30 and TRBJ2-1 for the parts outside the CDR3, the full variable domain is SQTIHQWPATLVQPVGSPLSLECTVEGTSNPNLYWYRQAAGRGLQLLFYSVGIGQISSEVPQNLSASRPQDRQFILSSKKLLLSDSGFYLCAWSADRVYNEQFFGPGTRLTVL.

This chain uses TRBV7-9 with TRBJ1-2, with a weak D call TRBD1 (6 bases). The CDR3 runs 12 residues. Looked up from germline, CDR1 is SEHNR and CDR2 is FQNEAQ (reference sequence). V was pared by 1 base and J by 7 bases, with 7 bases between. The CDR3 protein is CASSLGGPGYTF. The CDR3 DNA follows: TGTGCCAGCAGCTTAGGGGGGCCTGGCTACACCTTC.

This clone was recorded only once. J is TRBJ2-6 and V is TRBV5-8; 8 bases agree with TRBD1. With 0 bases clipped from V and 8 bases from J, the junction kept 7 bases outside the gene matches. This CDR3 is built from 16 residues. CDR1 and CDR2 from the germline V gene are SGHTS and YDEGEE. CDR3 residues: CASSLGFQGATNVLTF. The DNA for the CDR3 is TGTGCCAGCAGCTTGGGTTTTCAGGGGGCAACCAACGTCCTGACTTTC.

This clone appeared once. The V gene is TRBV27, the J gene TRBJ2-7; a weak D match, TRBD1 (7 bases). V lost 3 bases and J 5 bases, leaving 11 bases between the germline ends. This CDR3 region has 13 residues. Germline CDR1 MNHEY, CDR2 SMNVEV (reference sequence). The CDR3 sequence: CASSFQGGNEQYF. CDR3 nucleotides: TGTGCCAGCAGTTTCCAGGGGGGAAACGAGCAGTACTTC.

This sequence joins TRBV9 and TRBJ2-7, with TRBD2 matching 14 bases. The CDR3 loop spans 15 amino acids. V trimming: 3 bases; J trimming: 7 bases; junction bases outside the gene matches: 6. Germline V gene data show CDR1 as SGDLS and CDR2 as YYNGEE. The CDR3 DNA is TGTGCCAGCAGCGCACGACTAGCGGGAGGGGAAGAGCAGTACTTC. It specifies CASSARLAGGEEQYF.

The V and J genes are TRBV6-6 and TRBJ2-6; a weak D match, TRBD1 (6 bases). The CDR3 spans 16 residues. V shed 5 bases and J shed 4 bases, with 15 bases lying between them. Germline V CDR1 and CDR2: MNHNY, SVGAGI (reference sequence). The DNA for the CDR3 is TGTGCCAGCAGTCACAGGGAATCAGAAGGGGCCAACGTCCTGACTTTC. Translated, it gives CASSHRESEGANVLTF.

The V gene is TRBV5-6, the J gene TRBJ2-3; 7 positions agree with TRBD1. V gave up 4 bases and J gave up 3 bases; unmatched junction bases: 8. CDR3 size: 15 residues. Per germline, CDR1 SGHDT and CDR2 YYEEEE. DNA for the CDR3: TGTGCCAGCAGCCTTGACAGGGTTAGAACAGATACGCAGTATTTT. Protein sequence: CASSLDRVRTDTQYF.

The chain couples TRBV27 to TRBJ2-4; perhaps TRBD1 as D (7 bases). The V gene's germline CDR1 is MNHEY and CDR2 SMNVEV (reference sequence). There are 15 residues in the CDR3. Trimming cost V 2 bases and J 8 bases, with 16 bases left between them. The CDR3 reads CASSLGGQGGDIQYF. The CDR3 DNA reads as TGTGCCAGCAGTTTAGGGGGGCAGGGGGGCGACATTCAGTACTTC.

Worth noting for this clone: Relative to the germline gene, one junction end is altered; a read error may explain this. This sequence joins TRBV7-7 and TRBJ2-7; D unclear. In germline, CDR1 is SSHAT, CDR2 FNYEAQ (reference sequence). The CDR3 runs to 13 residues. This chain's CDR3 is CASSLDLTYEQYF. The CDR3 nucleotides are TGTGCTAGCAGCTTAGACCTAACCTACGAGCAGTACTTC.

This chain uses TRBV5-8 with TRBJ2-5; D is undetermined. The CDR3 has 13 amino acids. Germline loops: CDR1 SGHTS, CDR2 YDEGEE. Deletions cut 2 bases from V and 1 base from J, with 6 bases between. The chain's CDR3 is CASSLNSQETQYF. CDR3 in DNA: TGTGCCAGCAGCTTAAACAGCCAAGAGACCCAGTACTTC.

The chain combines TRBV2 with TRBJ2-7; D gene uncertain. Germline CDR1 and CDR2: SNHLY and FYNNEI. This CDR3 is 15 amino acids long. Between the trimmed V and J ends, which lost 6 bases and 0 bases, there was a span of 15 bases. CDR3 in DNA: TGTGCCAGCAGGACCTTGACTCTAAGCTCCTACGAGCAGTACTTC. Translated: CASRTLTLSSYEQYF.

The CDR3 sequence: CASSDWETGRGYGYTF. DNA for the CDR3: TGTGCCAGCAGTGATTGGGAGACCGGACGGGGCTATGGCTACACCTTC. The chain employs TRBV2 and TRBJ1-2; no firm D call. This CDR3 is 16 amino acids long. V was shortened by 3 bases and J by 4 bases, with 18 bases between the two germline ends. In germline, CDR1 is SNHLY, CDR2 FYNNEI.

This rearrangement joins TRBV5-4 to TRBJ1-5; D ambiguous. V was cut by 0 bases and J by 3 bases, with 10 bases left in between. The germline gives CDR1 SGHNT, CDR2 YYREEE (reference sequence). The CDR3 runs to 15 residues. The CDR3 DNA is TGTGCCAGCAGCTTGGGAGGGCAGATCAATCAGCCCCAGCATTTT. It codes for CASSLGGQINQPQHF.

V gene TRBV2 combines with J gene TRBJ1-3; 9 bases fit TRBD1. CDR3 length: 15 amino acids. V shed 5 bases and J 4 bases; nucleotides not matched to a gene: 6. Germline values: CDR1 SNHLY, CDR2 FYNNEI. The CDR3 reads CASSQDRGSGNTIYF. For the CDR3, the DNA is TGTGCCAGCAGTCAGGACAGGGGATCAGGAAACACCATATATTTT.